This TCR beta chain derives from a study of blood T cell repertoires in COVID-19. Across the whole study: PBMCs, B-cell-depleted T cells, or T cells were the source of the cDNA or gDNA that made up the material.

Germline V CDR1 and CDR2: SGDLS, YYNGEE. Trimming took 0 bases from V and 1 from J, leaving 6 bases between them. The CDR3 has 14 amino acids. How the authors handled the data: Amplification with reference gene primers provided the estimates of nucleated cell counts. Generated by immunoSEQ multiplex PCR, the TCRdb table keeps only in-frame clones and is missing some. V, J and clone size are taken as reported in that table, and D and trimming were inferred from the DNA itself. The sample includes around 300,000 clones, roughly 80% seen only once; the top ten take roughly a tenth. This TCR was sampled from a woman in her forties or fifties who had recovered from COVID-19. What was sequenced was peripheral blood. V is TRBV9 and J is TRBJ2-3; D is ambiguous. The CDR3 DNA follows: TGTGCCAGCAGCGTAGGGGCCGGCACAGATACGCAGTATTTT. Protein product: CASSVGAGTDTQYF.